This T cell receptor beta chain came from a study of blood T cells in healthy people across ages. Germline V gene data show CDR1 as ENHRY and CDR2 as SYGVKD. V shed 0 bases and J shed 5 bases, with 16 bases lying between them. The CDR3 runs to 16 residues. In its sample, this clonotype was seen a few times. Next came a second PCR, run for about 7 to 12 cycles, which used a sample-barcoded 5' primer along with a J-beta primer mix. In TCRdb, the 5' RACE reads were re-called with MiXCR into one record per CDR3 protein. The sample records 790,000 or so distinct CDR3 sequences, roughly 46% being singletons.

This clonotype originated in a man older than 75 in good health. The rearrangement links TRBV10-3 to TRBJ2-5; D tentatively fits TRBD1 or TRBD2 (5 bases each). The sample taken for sequencing was blood. CDR3 amino acids: CAISESGTSVLETQYF. The CDR3 DNA is TGTGCCATCAGTGAGTCGGGGACGTCTGTTTTGGAGACCCAGTACTTC.